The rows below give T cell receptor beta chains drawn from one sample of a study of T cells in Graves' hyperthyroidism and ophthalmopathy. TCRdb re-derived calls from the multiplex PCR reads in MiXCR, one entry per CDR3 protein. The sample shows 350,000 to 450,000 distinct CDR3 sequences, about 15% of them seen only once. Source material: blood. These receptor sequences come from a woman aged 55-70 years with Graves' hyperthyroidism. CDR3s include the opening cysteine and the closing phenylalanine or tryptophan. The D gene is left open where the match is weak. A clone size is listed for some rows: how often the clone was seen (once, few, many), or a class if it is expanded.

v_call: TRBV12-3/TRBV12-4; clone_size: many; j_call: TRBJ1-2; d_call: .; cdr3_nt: TGTGCCAGTCAACAAGCGGGGGCAGGGTCCTATGGCTACACCTTC; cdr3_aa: CASQQAGAGSYGYTF
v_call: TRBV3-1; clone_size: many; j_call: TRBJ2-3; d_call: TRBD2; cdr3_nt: TGTGCCAGCAGCCAAAGTGCGGGAGGGCCAGATACGCAGTATTTT; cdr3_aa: CASSQSAGGPDTQYF
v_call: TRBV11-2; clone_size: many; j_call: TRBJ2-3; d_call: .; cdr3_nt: TGTGCCAGCGGCGCCTACCACTGGTCAGATACGCAGTATTTT; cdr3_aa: CASGAYHWSDTQYF
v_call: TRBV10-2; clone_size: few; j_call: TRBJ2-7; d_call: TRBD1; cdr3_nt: TGCGCCAGCATTAAAGGGACAGGGTTTTCCTACGAGCAGTACTTC; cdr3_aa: CASIKGTGFSYEQYF
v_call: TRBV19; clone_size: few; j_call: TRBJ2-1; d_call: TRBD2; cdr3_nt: TGTGCCAGTAGTATAGATAGCGGGAGGGCTTACAATGAGCAGTTCTTC; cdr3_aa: CASSIDSGRAYNEQFF
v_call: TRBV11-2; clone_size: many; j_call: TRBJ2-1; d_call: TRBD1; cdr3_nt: TGTGCCAGCACCTCCCCGGACAGGGTTGGTGAGCAGTTCTTC; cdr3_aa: CASTSPDRVGEQFF
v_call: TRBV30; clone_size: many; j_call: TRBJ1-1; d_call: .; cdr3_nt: TGTGCCTGGAGTTCACAGTCACCGAACACTGAAGCTTTCTTT; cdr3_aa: CAWSSQSPNTEAFF
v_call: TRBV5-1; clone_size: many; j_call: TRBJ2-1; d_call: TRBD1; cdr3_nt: TGCGCCAGCGCAGGGGGTTCCGGGAATTTAAATGAGCAGTTCTTC; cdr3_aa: CASAGGSGNLNEQFF
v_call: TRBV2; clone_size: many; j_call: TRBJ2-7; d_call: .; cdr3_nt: TGTGCCAGCAGGGGGGCCGGGTCAGCGTCCTACGAGCAGTACTTC; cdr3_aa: CASRGAGSASYEQYF
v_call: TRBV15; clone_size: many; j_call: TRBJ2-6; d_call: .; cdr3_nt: TGTGCCACCAGCAGAGGGACAGCCAACTCTGGGGCCAACGTCCTGACTTTC; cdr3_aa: CATSRGTANSGANVLTF
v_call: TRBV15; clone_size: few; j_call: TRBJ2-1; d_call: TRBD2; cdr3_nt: TGTGCCACCAGCAGAGCCTGGCTAGCGGGCATCAGCTCCTACAATGAGCAGTTCTTC; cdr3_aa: CATSRAWLAGISSYNEQFF
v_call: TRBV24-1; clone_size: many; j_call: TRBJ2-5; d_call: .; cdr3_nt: TGTGCCACCAGTGATCCCCGGGGGCTCGGGGAGACCCAGTACTTC; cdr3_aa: CATSDPRGLGETQYF
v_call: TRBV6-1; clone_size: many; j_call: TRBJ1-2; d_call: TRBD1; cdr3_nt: TGTGCCAGCAGTCCCTCGACAGGGGGCGTACCTAACTATGGCTACACCTTC; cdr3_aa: CASSPSTGGVPNYGYTF
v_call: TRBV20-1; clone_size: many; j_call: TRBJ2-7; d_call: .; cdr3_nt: TGCAGTGCCACTCACACAGGGTACGAGCAGTACTTC; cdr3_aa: CSATHTGYEQYF
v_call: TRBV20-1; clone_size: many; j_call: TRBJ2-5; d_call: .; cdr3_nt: TGCAGTGCTAATCAGGGGGGGTGGGGGGAGACCCAGTACTTC; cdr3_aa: CSANQGGWGETQYF
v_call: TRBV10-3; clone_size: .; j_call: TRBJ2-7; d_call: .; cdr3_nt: TGTGCCATCAGTGACCGACCCATGGGGGAGCAGTACTTC; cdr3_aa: CAISDRPMGEQYF
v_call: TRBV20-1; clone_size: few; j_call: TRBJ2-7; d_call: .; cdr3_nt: TGCAGTGCTAGACAGGGGACGAGGGAGCAGTACTTC; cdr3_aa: CSARQGTREQYF
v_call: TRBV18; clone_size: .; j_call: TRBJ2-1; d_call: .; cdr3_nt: TGTGCCAGCTCACCCGGGGGACGGGTCGGGCAGTTCTTC; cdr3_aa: CASSPGGRVGQFF
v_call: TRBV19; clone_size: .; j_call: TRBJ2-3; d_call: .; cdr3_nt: TGTGCCAGTAGTACTCAAGTCTCCACAGATACGCAGTATTTT; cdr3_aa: CASSTQVSTDTQYF
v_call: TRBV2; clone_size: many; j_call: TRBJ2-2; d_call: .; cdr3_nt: TGTGCCAGCAGTGTTGAGACGGCGAACACCGGGGAGCTGTTTTTT; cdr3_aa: CASSVETANTGELFF
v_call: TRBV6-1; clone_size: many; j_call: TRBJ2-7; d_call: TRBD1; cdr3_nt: TGTGCCAGCAGTTGGGACAGGGGCAACGAGCAGTACTTC; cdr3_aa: CASSWDRGNEQYF
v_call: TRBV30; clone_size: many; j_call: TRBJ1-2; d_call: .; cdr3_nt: TGTGCCTGGAGTGACGACAGTCCCCTTCAATATGGCTACACCTTC; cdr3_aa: CAWSDDSPLQYGYTF
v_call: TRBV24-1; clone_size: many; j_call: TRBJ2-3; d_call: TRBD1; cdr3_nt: TGTGCCACCCAAGGACAGGGATCAGATACGCAGTATTTT; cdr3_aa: CATQGQGSDTQYF
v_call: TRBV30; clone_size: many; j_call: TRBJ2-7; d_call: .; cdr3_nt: TGTGCCTGGAGTGCGGTCCCCGGTCGATTCGAGCAGTACTTC; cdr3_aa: CAWSAVPGRFEQYF
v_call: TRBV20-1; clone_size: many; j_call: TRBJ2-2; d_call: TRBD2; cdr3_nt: TGCAGTGCTAGGGCGACTAGCGGGGGGACCGGGGAGCTGTTTTTT; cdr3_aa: CSARATSGGTGELFF
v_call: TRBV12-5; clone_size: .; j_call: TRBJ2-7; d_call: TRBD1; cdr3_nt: TGTGCTAGTGGTACCGGACAGGGGAACTCCTACGAGCAGTACTTC; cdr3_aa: CASGTGQGNSYEQYF
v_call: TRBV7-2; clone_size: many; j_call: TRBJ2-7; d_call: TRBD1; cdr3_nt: TGTGCCAGCAGATCCCGACAGGGGGCCAGCGAGCAGTACTTC; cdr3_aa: CASRSRQGASEQYF
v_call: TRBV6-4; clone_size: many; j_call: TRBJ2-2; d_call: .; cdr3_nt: TGTGCCAGCAGTCCCGAGGGTGGGAGATGGACCGGGGAGCTGTTTTTT; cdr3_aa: CASSPEGGRWTGELFF
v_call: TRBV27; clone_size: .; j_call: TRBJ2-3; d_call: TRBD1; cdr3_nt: TGTGCCAGCAGCCTTACAGGGGAATTCACAGATACGCAGTATTTT; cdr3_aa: CASSLTGEFTDTQYF
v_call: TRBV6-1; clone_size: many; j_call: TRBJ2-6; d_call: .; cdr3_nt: TGTGCCAGCAGTTCCCGAGGCGGGGCTGGGGCCAACGTCCTGACTTTC; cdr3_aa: CASSSRGGAGANVLTF
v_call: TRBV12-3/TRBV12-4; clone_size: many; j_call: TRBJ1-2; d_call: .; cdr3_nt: TGTGCCAGCAGTTTACAGAACTATGGCTACACCTTC; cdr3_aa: CASSLQNYGYTF
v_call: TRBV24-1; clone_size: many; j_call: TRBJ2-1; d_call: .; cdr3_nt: TGTGCCACCAGTGATTGGGGGCCCGGCTCCTACAATGAGCAGTTCTTC; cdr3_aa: CATSDWGPGSYNEQFF
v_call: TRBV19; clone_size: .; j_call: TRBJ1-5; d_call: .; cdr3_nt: TGTGCCAGTAGTACCACTCGTAGCAATCAGCCCCAGCATTTT; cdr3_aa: CASSTTRSNQPQHF
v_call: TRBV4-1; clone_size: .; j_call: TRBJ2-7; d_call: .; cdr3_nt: TGCGCCAGCAGCCAAGGGTGGGTGTCCGAGCAGTACTTC; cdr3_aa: CASSQGWVSEQYF
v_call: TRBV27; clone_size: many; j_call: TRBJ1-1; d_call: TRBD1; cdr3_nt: TGTGCCAGCAGTTTACGGCCAGGGGGGAGAAACACTGAAGCTTTCTTT; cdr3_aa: CASSLRPGGRNTEAFF
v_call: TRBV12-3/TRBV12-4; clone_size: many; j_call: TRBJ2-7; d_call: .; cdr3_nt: TGTGCCAGCAGATCAACCTCAGGTTCCCCCTCCTACGAGCAGTACTTC; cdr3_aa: CASRSTSGSPSYEQYF
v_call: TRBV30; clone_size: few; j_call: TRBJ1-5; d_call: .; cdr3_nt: TGTGCCTGGAGTGTAGGGTCATATAGCAATCAGCCCCAGCATTTT; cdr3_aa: CAWSVGSYSNQPQHF
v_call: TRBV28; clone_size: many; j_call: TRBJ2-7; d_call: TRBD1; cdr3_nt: TGTGCCAGCAGGCCTCAGGGGGCCTACGAGCAGTACTTC; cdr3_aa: CASRPQGAYEQYF
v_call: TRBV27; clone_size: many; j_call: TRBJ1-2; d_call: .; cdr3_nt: TGTGCCAGCAGTTTATCTGGCTGGGGTTCTTCCCCCTATGGCTACACCTTC; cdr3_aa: CASSLSGWGSSPYGYTF
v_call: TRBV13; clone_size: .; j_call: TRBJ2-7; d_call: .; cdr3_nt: TGTGCCAGCAGCTTAGTGGATTTCCCAGGGTTTCACGAGCAGTACTTC; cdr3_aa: CASSLVDFPGFHEQYF
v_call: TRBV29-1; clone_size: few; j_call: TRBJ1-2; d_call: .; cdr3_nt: TGCAGCGTTGAAGATGTACCGGGGATGGGCTACACCTTC; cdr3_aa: CSVEDVPGMGYTF
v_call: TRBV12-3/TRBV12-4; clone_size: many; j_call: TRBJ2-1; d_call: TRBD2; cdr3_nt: TGTGCCAGCAGTTTAAGGGGGACTAGTTACAATGAGCAGTTCTTC; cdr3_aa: CASSLRGTSYNEQFF
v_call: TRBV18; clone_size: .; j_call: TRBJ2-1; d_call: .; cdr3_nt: TGTGCCAGCTGTTGCGCGGACTCCTACAATGAGCAGTTCTTC; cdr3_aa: CASCCADSYNEQFF
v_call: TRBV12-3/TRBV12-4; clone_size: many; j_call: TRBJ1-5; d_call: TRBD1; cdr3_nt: TGTGCCAGCAGTCCATATCGGGGGACAGGCACTAGCAATCAGCCCCAGCATTTT; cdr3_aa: CASSPYRGTGTSNQPQHF
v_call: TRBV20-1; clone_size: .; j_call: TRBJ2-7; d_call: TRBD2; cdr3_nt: TGCAGTGCTAGAGAGGTTGGACTAGCGGGTGAGCAGTACTTC; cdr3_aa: CSAREVGLAGEQYF
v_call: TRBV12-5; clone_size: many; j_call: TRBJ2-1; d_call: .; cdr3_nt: TGTGCTAGTGGTTTCAATGAGCAGTTCTTC; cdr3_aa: CASGFNEQFF
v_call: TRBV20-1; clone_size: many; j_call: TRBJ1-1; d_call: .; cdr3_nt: TGCAGTGCTAGTATGCAATCTGAAGCTTTCTTT; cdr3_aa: CSASMQSEAFF
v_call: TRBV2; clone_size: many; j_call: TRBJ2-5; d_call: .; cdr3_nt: TGTGTCAAAGGGGCCCTATCCGACGGGGAGACCCAGTACTTC; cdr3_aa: CVKGALSDGETQYF
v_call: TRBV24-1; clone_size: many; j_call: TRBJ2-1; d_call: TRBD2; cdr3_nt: TGTGCCACCAGTGACCCGCTAGCGGATCACTATAATGAGCAGTTCTTC; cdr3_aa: CATSDPLADHYNEQFF
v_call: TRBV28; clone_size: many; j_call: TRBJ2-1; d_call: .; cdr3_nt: TGTGCCAGCTCCCCTGGACTTTCGATCTTAAATGAGCAGTTCTTC; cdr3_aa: CASSPGLSILNEQFF
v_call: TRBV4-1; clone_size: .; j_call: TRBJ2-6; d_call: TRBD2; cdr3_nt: TGCGCCAGCAGCCAAGGTGGTGCGGGAGCTGGGGCCAACGTCCTGACTTTC; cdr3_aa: CASSQGGAGAGANVLTF
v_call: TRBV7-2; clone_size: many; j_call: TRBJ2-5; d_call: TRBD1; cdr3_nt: TGTGCCAGCAGCGGGGGACAGGGGGAGACCCAGTACTTC; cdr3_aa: CASSGGQGETQYF
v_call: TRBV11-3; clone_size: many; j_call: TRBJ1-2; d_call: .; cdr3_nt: TGTGCCAGCAGCCCCGACAATTTCTATGGCTACACCTTC; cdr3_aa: CASSPDNFYGYTF
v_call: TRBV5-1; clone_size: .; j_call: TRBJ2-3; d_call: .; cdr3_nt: TGCGCCAGCAGCTTGGCGTCACAGGGCCCCACAGATACGCAGTATTTT; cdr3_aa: CASSLASQGPTDTQYF
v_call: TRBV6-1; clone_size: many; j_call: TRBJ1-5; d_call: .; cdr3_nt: TGTGCCAGCAGAGGGACTATGGGAGGTTATCAGCCCCAGCATTTT; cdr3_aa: CASRGTMGGYQPQHF